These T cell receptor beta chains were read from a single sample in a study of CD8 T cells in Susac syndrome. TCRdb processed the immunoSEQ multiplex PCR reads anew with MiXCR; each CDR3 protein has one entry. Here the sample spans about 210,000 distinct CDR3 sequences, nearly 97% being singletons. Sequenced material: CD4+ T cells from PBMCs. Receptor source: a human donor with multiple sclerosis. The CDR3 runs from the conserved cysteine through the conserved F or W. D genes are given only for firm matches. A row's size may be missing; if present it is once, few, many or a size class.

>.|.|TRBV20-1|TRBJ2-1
TGCAGTGCTAGAGAAAGGAATGAGCAGTTCTTC
CSARERNEQFF
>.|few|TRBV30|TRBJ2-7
TGTGCCGGCCAAGGGGGACCGGGGCAGTACTTC
CAGQGGPGQYF
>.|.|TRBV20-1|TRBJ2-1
TGCAGTGCGGGTCTAACCCTGACCGTCGAGCAGTTCTTC
CSAGLTLTVEQFF
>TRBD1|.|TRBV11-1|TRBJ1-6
TGTGCCAGCACGGAGGGGGCTATTAATTCACCCCTCCACTTT
CASTEGAINSPLHF
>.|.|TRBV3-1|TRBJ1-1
TGTGCCAGCAGCCAATGGGGACATGGAGGCACTGAAGCTTTCTTT
CASSQWGHGGTEAFF
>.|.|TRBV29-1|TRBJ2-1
TGCAGTGCTGGTAACAATGAGCAGTTCTTC
CSAGNNEQFF
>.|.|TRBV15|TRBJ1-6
TGTGCCACCAGCACTGTGGACGGCGAAAATTCACCCCTCCACTTT
CATSTVDGENSPLHF
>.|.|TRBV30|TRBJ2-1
TGTGCCTGGAGTGTACCCCAAGCTACGGCCTTAAATGAGCAGTTCTTC
CAWSVPQATALNEQFF
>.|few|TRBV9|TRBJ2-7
TGTGCCAGCAGCATGACTGGCCTGGAGCAGTACTTC
CASSMTGLEQYF
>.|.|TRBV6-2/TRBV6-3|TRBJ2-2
TGTGCCAGCAGGATCCGGGACTCCAACACCGGGGAGCTGTTTTTT
CASRIRDSNTGELFF
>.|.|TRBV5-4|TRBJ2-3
TGTGCCAGCAACCTCCAACAGGCTGGGTCAGATACGCAGTATTTT
CASNLQQAGSDTQYF
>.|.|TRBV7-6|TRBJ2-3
TGTGCCAGCAGCTTAGTCGGGAGTGCGGATACGCAGTATTTT
CASSLVGSADTQYF
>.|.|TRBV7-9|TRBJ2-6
TGTGCCAGCAGCCGTGGGGACGGGGCCAACGTCCTGACTTTC
CASSRGDGANVLTF
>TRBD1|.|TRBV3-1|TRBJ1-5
TGTGCCAGCAGCCAAACAGGGGGAAGTCAGCCCCAGCATTTT
CASSQTGGSQPQHF
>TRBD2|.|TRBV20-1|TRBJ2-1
TGCAGTGCGAGGGCTAGCGGGGCTGAGCAGTTCTTC
CSARASGAEQFF
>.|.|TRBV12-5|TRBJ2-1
TGTGCTAGTGGTTTGACTAGGGCCTACAATGAGCAGTTCTTC
CASGLTRAYNEQFF
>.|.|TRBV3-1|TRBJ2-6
TGTGCCAGCAGCCAAGAAAGGGGTTCTGGGGCCAACGTCCTGACTTTC
CASSQERGSGANVLTF